The sequence of this T cell receptor (beta chain) was determined in a study of T-cell memory formation after mild COVID-19. Findings of the study overall: That cross-reactive memory joined was suggested by some responding clones appearing in pre-infection memory. The study found contracting CD4+ clones mainly in CM and EM and contracting CD8+ clones in EMRA.

This clonotype appeared a few times. Its antigen remains unknown. TCR alpha and TCR beta cDNA libraries with sample barcodes and UMIs came from 5'RACE using constant-segment primers. TCRdb re-called the 5' RACE reads with MiXCR, one entry per CDR3 protein. This sample has some 50,000 distinct CDR3 sequences; 9.5% to 15% occur once, and the top ten carry approximately 24%. This clonotype was obtained from a man between 18 and 29 years old who had mild COVID-19 (a few samples of this study predate the infection). Cell type and time point are not known. Material: PBMCs or a T cell subset sorted from them (not recorded which).

CDR3 amino acids: CASSWATGGTEAFF. As DNA, the CDR3 is TGTGCCAGCAGTTGGGCGACAGGGGGGACTGAAGCTTTCTTT. The V and J genes are TRBV6-6 and TRBJ1-1; 9 bases match TRBD1. CDR3 length: 14 residues. The V segment lost 4 bases and the J segment 5 bases; nucleotides outside the gene matches: 5. Germline V gene lookup returns CDR1 MNHNY and CDR2 SVGAGI (reference sequence).